The 6 T cell receptor beta chains listed next were all sequenced from one sample in a study of early T cells in non-severe SARS-CoV-2 infection (dated by TCRdb to the early 2020s). Libraries were constructed by 5' RACE. Instrument on record: NextSeq 500. TCRdb took the public reads, trimmed them with fastp at Q25, ran MiXCR for clone calling and kept in-frame beta chains. Identical CDR3 proteins give one entry, which carries the most common genes and DNA. The sample table holds roughly 56,000 distinct CDR3 sequences, of which more than 13% were seen once. The ten largest clonotypes hold approximately 4% of the sample. The sequencing used whole blood, collected at baseline. The source of these receptors is an adult who was a healthcare worker with PCR-confirmed SARS-CoV-2 infection or an uninfected control (not recorded which).

This clonotype was found a few times. The chain is built from TRBV4-2 and TRBJ2-3; D may be TRBD2 (6 bases). The CDR3 contains 15 residues. Trimming removed 0 bases at V and 5 bases at J, with 12 bases between. The germline CDR1 and CDR2 sequences are LGHNA and YNFKEQ. DNA for the CDR3: TGTGCCAGCAGCCAAGATGGAGGGCAAGGAGATACGCAGTATTTT. This codes for CASSQDGGQGDTQYF.

CDR3 in DNA: TGTGCCAGCAGCAGTTCAGGTTCGCAGTTCTTC. This gives the protein CASSSSGSQFF. The chain carries TRBV3-1 and TRBJ2-1; D is unresolved. Looked up from germline, CDR1 is LGHDT and CDR2 is YNNKEL (reference sequence). Trimming stripped 5 bases from V and 12 bases from J, with 11 bases between. CDR3 length equals 11 residues.

This clonotype was recorded a few times. Its ends do not fully match the called genes, so a read error is possible. The genes are TRBV11-2 and TRBJ2-4; tentatively, D is TRBD1 or TRBD2 (5 bases each). The CDR3 length is 15 residues. From germline, CDR1 is SGHAT and CDR2 FQNNGV. CDR3 nucleotides: TGCGCCAGCAGCTACGGGGCCCTAGCCAAAAACATTCAGTACTTC. Its translation: CASSYGALAKNIQYF.

Only a few counts were recorded for this clonotype. The chain is built from TRBV27 and TRBJ2-3, with 8 bases matching TRBD2. The CDR3 spans 16 residues. In germline, CDR1 is MNHEY, CDR2 SMNVEV (reference sequence). J lost 2 bases, V lost 5 bases, and 9 bases had no gene match. CDR3 sequence (DNA): TGTGCCAGCAGTCCACATAGGGGACTAGTCACAGATACGCAGTATTTT. It yields the protein CASSPHRGLVTDTQYF.

The genes are TRBV19 and TRBJ1-2, with 10 bases fitting TRBD1. The ends lost 7 bases at V and 6 bases at J; junction bases unmatched: 8. This CDR3 is 14 amino acids long. The germline V gene has CDR1 LNHDA and CDR2 SQIVND (reference sequence). CDR3 nucleotide sequence: TGTGCCAGTAATGGGGGACAGGGGCTTGATGGCTACACCTTC. Translated, it gives CASNGGQGLDGYTF.

The chain recombines TRBV6-6 with TRBJ2-6; 8 bases align to TRBD2. After removal of 6 bases from V and 0 bases from J, the junction contained 7 bases not matched to a gene. This CDR3 region has 17 residues. CDR1 is MNHNY and CDR2 is SVGAGI in the germline V gene (reference sequence). CDR3 residues: CASRTTSGYSGANVLTF. The CDR3 DNA follows: TGTGCCAGCAGGACCACTAGCGGATACTCTGGGGCCAACGTCCTGACTTTC.